This TCR beta chain is drawn from a study of blood T cell repertoires in COVID-19. On the study more broadly: Specimens from acute and convalescent COVID-19 originated in the United States, Italy and Spain. Nucleic acid was either cDNA or gDNA, and it came from T cells, B-cell-depleted T cells, or PBMCs.

In the study's own analysis: For nucleated cells, counts were estimated from reference gene primer amplification. Sequencing used immunoSEQ multiplex PCR; TCRdb keeps in-frame clones, though not all of them. V and J calls and clone size follow that table, whereas D and trimming were derived from the DNA. The sample has tens of thousands of clones; more than 80% are singletons. The sequencing input was peripheral blood. This receptor was taken from a human donor with active COVID-19. The donor label of this sample is uncertain.

CDR3 DNA: TGTGCCAGCAGCTTAGCGTGGGAGGGGCGTACCTACGAGCAGTACTTC. It is translated as CASSLAWEGRTYEQYF. The gene calls are TRBV7-9 and TRBJ2-7, with TRBD2 matching 7 bases. Germline V gene lookup returns CDR1 SEHNR and CDR2 FQNEAQ (reference sequence). This CDR3 has 16 residues. Trimming cost V 0 bases and J 2 bases; bases outside gene matches: 7.